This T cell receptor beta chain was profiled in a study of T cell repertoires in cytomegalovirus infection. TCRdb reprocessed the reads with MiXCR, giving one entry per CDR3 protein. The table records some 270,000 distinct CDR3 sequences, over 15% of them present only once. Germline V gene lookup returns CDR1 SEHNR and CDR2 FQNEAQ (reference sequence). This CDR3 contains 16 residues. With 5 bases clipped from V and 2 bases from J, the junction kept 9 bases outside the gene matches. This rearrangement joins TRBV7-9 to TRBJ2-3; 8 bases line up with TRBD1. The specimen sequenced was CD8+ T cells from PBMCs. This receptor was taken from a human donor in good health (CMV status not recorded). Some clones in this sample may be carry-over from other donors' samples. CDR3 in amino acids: CASSPAQGGNTDTQYF. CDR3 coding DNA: TGTGCCAGCAGCCCAGCACAGGGGGGAAACACAGATACGCAGTATTTT.